The present T cell receptor (beta chain) was sequenced within a study of blood T cell repertoires in COVID-19 (TCRdb year 2020). For the wider study: Collaborator samples came from the United States, Italy and Spain and covered acute and convalescent phases of COVID-19. The prospective study material was composed of cDNA or gDNA derived from T cells, B-cell-depleted T cells, or PBMCs. Deeply sampled blood TCRbeta repertoires from subjects exposed to, actively infected with, or recovered from COVID-19 were included in the dataset. The repertoires were released in a freely available public database intended as a resource for research on the immune response to SARS-CoV-2. Samples were obtained from the ongoing ImmuneRACE study (first 160 participants) and from 1,000 to 1,500 subjects provided by 6 global collaborators. Sample metadata almost always included a de-identified subject ID, COVID-19 status, age in years and sex. Where available, HLA class I and class II types were obtained from metadata supplied by the sample provider rather than from assay-based typing.

Including the terminal cysteine and phenylalanine, the CDR3 comprises 14 residues. CDR3 DNA is the only sequence kept; it has 42 bases, read in frame from the first base. V loses 6 bases of germline sequence and J loses 8 bases, and the interval between the two ends is 17 bases. The germline V gene encodes CDR1 MNHEY and CDR2 SVGAGI. Whole blood was collected in K2EDTA tubes by collaborating institutions according to the institutions' own protocols. Collaborator samples were shipped for TCRbeta analysis as frozen whole blood, isolated PBMCs, or DNA extracted from either sample type. This clone was observed many times. Its antigen is still unknown. No quality values exist for individual bases; no much larger clone is one base distant. TCRbeta CDR3 regions were amplified from genomic DNA by means of the immunoSEQ Assay, a bias-controlled multiplex PCR. Under the source paper's analysis protocol: Nucleated cell counts per sample were estimated from amplification of reference gene primers within the assay. Sequence reads were collapsed and filtered to measure the absolute abundance of every unique TCRbeta CDR3 rearrangement. Productive Simpson clonality was computed per sample as the square root of Simpson's diversity index over productive rearrangements. In its TCRdb copy, this immuneACCESS table keeps in-frame sequences only and misses some clones. Where compared with another copy, unresolved V genes explain less than half of these, and the others have no known cause. V and J calls and clone size follow that table, whereas D and trimming were derived from the DNA. A total of roughly 140,000 clones appear in this sample, more than 65% of them only once. Roughly 7.9% of the sample is taken by the ten largest.

Summary of the overall study and its limitations: Clinical and demographic metadata were provided uncurated, with the amount varying by source and participant.

The chain was built from TRBV6-5 and TRBJ2-1; the best D guess is TRBD2, with 7 bases matching. The clonotype originates from a woman aged 45-59 years in a cohort sampled during active or convalescent COVID-19. Material: peripheral blood. The CDR3 loop reads CASSFRGAGDEQFF. The bases are TGTGCCAGCAGCTTCCGGGGGGCCGGGGATGAGCAGTTCTTC.